The next 18 T cell receptor beta chains were all read from a single sample in a study of T cells in Graves' hyperthyroidism and ophthalmopathy. RNA transcripts were the template for amplifying TCR beta CDR3 regions. Initially, a first-round RT-PCR of the TCR CDR3 employed the HTBI primer set. Via MiXCR, TCRdb re-called the multiplex PCR reads, giving one row per CDR3 protein. The table shows approximately 98,000 distinct CDR3 sequences, with 35% to 45% occurring only once. Sequences were obtained from peripheral blood or thyroid tissue (not recorded which). These receptors originate from a woman between 25 and 40 years old with Graves' hyperthyroidism.

A word on this clonotype: Relative to the germline gene, one junction end is altered; a read error may explain this. The rearrangement links TRBV7-3 to TRBJ2-5; D possibly corresponds to TRBD2 (5 bases). This CDR3 has 14 residues. CDR1 and CDR2 (germline): SGHTA, FQGTGA. CDR3 loop: CASSLTGGQETPYF. CDR3 nucleotide sequence: TGTGCCAGCAGCTTAACCGGCGGGCAAGAGACCCCGTACTTC.

This clonotype was found many times. Here the CDR3 reads CASSSDWGTEAFF. In nucleotides, the CDR3 is TGTGCCAGCAGTTCGGACTGGGGCACTGAAGCTTTCTTT. The V gene is TRBV6-5, the J gene TRBJ1-1; the D is unclear. V lost 4 bases and J lost 4, with 10 bases in between. CDR3 length: 13 residues. From germline, CDR1 is MNHEY and CDR2 SVGAGI.

Ten or more counts support this clonotype. The chain uses TRBV9 and TRBJ1-2; 7 bases match TRBD1. Germline CDR1 is SGDLS and CDR2 is YYNGEE. There are 21 residues in the CDR3. V shed 4 bases, J shed 3 bases, and the junction held 27 bases outside the gene matches. As DNA, the CDR3 is TGTGCCAGCAGCCCTCGAATGGGGGGTAGACAGGGCCCACCCTTGGACTATGGCTACACCTTC. Protein sequence: CASSPRMGGRQGPPLDYGYTF.

This clonotype was seen only a few times. The chain joins TRBV7-9 to TRBJ1-2, with D possibly matching TRBD1 (6 bases). Deletions cut 11 bases from V and 7 bases from J, with 23 bases between. Germline CDR1 and CDR2: SEHNR and FQNEAQ (reference sequence). CDR3 length equals 14 residues. In nucleotides, the CDR3 is TGTGCCTGGTCCCGGTCGTGGGGGGCCGGTGGCTACACCTTC. Protein product: CAWSRSWGAGGYTF.

This clonotype has at least ten counts. The rearrangement joins TRBV10-1 to TRBJ2-2; TRBD1 is a possible D gene (6 bases). The germline V gene encodes CDR1 WNHNN and CDR2 SYGVQD (reference sequence). The CDR3 sequence is 14 residues long. Trimming removed 8 bases from V and 6 bases from J, with 16 bases in between. CDR3 bases: TGCGCCAGCGGCAACCAGGGGAGTGCCGGGGAGCTGTTTTTT. Protein product: CASGNQGSAGELFF.

Concerning this clonotype: A read error is possible here, since a much larger clone lies one base away. This sequence joins TRBV28 and TRBJ2-5, with 10 positions matching TRBD1. J lost 4 bases, V lost 5 bases, and 13 bases had no gene match. CDR3 length: 17 residues. The germline gives CDR1 MDHEN, CDR2 SYDVKM. In DNA form, the CDR3 reads TGTGCCAGCAGTCTCTTCGGGACAGGGGTTCAGCGAGAGACCCAGTACTTC. Protein sequence: CASSLFGTGVQRETQYF.

This chain connects TRBV9 to TRBJ1-6; TRBD1 aligns across 8 bases. Germline lookup yields CDR1 SGDLS and CDR2 YYNGEE. V was pared by 2 bases and J by 9 bases, with 4 bases of the junction left unmatched. The CDR3 sequence is 14 residues long. CDR3 residues: CASSVSQGGSPLHF. Written as DNA, the CDR3 is TGTGCCAGCAGCGTGTCACAGGGGGGTTCACCCCTCCACTTT.

This clonotype was counted ten times or more. This sequence joins TRBV6-5 and TRBJ2-2; possibly TRBD2 for D (5 bases). The germline gives CDR1 MNHEY, CDR2 SVGAGI. CDR3 length: 12 residues. Trimming stripped 6 bases from V and 7 bases from J, with 9 bases between. The CDR3 bases are TGTGCCAGCAGGGATACTAGCGGGGAGCTGTTTTTT. Encoded protein: CASRDTSGELFF.

This clonotype was detected a few times. Given a much more abundant clone one base away, this may be a read error. This likely comes from a read error, as the CDR3 has no conserved phenylalanine or tryptophan at its end. V usage is TRBV24-1 and J usage is TRBJ1-1; D gene unclear. The CDR3 is 13 amino acids. Germline assignment: CDR1 KGHDR and CDR2 SFDVKD. With 1 base removed from V and 7 bases from J, the gap between germline ends came to 9 bases. This CDR3 reads CATSDFGGLEAFY. The CDR3 DNA reads TGTGCCACCAGTGATTTCGGCGGTCTTGAAGCTTTCTAT.

This clonotype was counted many times. V gene TRBV7-3 combines with J gene TRBJ2-2; D unresolved. Germline values: CDR1 SGHTA, CDR2 FQGTGA. The CDR3 length is 15 residues. V gave up 5 bases and J gave up 1 base, with 11 bases separating them. The CDR3 reads CASSPSRQNTGELFF. DNA for the CDR3: TGTGCCAGCAGCCCTTCCCGACAGAACACCGGGGAGCTGTTTTTT.

This clonotype was counted ten times or more. This chain links TRBV5-1 with TRBJ2-7; perhaps TRBD1 as D (5 bases). The CDR3 loop spans 14 amino acids. The ends were cut back, 1 base at V and 6 bases at J, with 14 bases in the middle. Germline V lookup: CDR1 SGHRS, CDR2 YFSETQ. In DNA, the CDR3 is TGCGCCAGCAGCTTGAATGCAGGGAATAGCGAGCAGTACTTC. Translated, it gives CASSLNAGNSEQYF.

This clonotype was picked up many times. The genes are TRBV10-3 and TRBJ2-7, with TRBD1 matching over 7 bases. J was trimmed by 2 bases and V by 5 bases; bases with no gene match: 6. CDR1 and CDR2 from the germline V gene are ENHRY and SYGVKD. This CDR3 is 14 amino acids long. The CDR3 protein is CAISRSGQTYEQYF. CDR3 in DNA: TGTGCCATCAGTCGCTCGGGACAGACCTACGAGCAGTACTTC.

V and J are TRBV30 and TRBJ2-7; unclear D gene. V dropped 3 bases and J dropped 2 bases, with 11 bases sitting between them. The CDR3 length is 13 residues. Looked up from germline, CDR1 is GTSNPN and CDR2 is SVGIG (reference sequence). Here the CDR3 DNA reads TGTGCCTGGAGCGGCGGATTTACCTACGAGCAGTACTTC. Protein sequence: CAWSGGFTYEQYF.

In this sample, this clonotype is medium-sized (0.01 to 0.1%). The J gene is TRBJ2-5, the V gene TRBV4-1; TRBD1 aligns across 10 bases. This CDR3 region has 15 residues. Per germline, CDR1 MGHRA and CDR2 YSYEKL. Trimming at V came to 1 base and at J to 4 bases, leaving 3 bases not matched to a gene. The CDR3 DNA is TGCGCCAGCAGCCAAGGCGACAGGGGGCGAGAGACCCAGTACTTC. This codes for CASSQGDRGRETQYF.

In its sample, this clonotype was seen many times. The chain employs TRBV12-3 or TRBV12-4 and TRBJ1-6, with D possibly being TRBD1 (6 bases). CDR3 length equals 15 residues. V was pared by 7 bases and J by 10 bases, with 20 bases between. CDR3 sequence (DNA): TGTGCCAGCACCACTTCGTCAGGGGTTGGGTCACCCCTCCACTTT. Protein product: CASTTSSGVGSPLHF.

CDR3 bases: TGTGCCAGCAGCGCCCCGGCGGGAGTGGCAGAGACCCAGTACTTC. Protein: CASSAPAGVAETQYF. The genes are TRBV7-9 and TRBJ2-5, with TRBD2 matching 7 bases. The CDR3 loop spans 15 amino acids. V shed 5 bases and J 4 bases; nucleotides not matched to a gene: 10. Germline lookup yields CDR1 SEHNR and CDR2 FQNEAQ (reference sequence).

This clonotype was seen ten or more times. The chain recombines TRBV20-1 with TRBJ2-5; the D gene is possibly TRBD2 (5 bases). The germline gives CDR1 DFQATT, CDR2 SNEGSKA (reference sequence). This CDR3 region has 12 residues. The ends were cut back, 1 base at V and 4 bases at J, with 7 bases in the middle. The CDR3 loop is CSARGGVETQYF. The CDR3 DNA follows: TGCAGTGCTAGAGGGGGAGTAGAGACCCAGTACTTC.

The chain is built from TRBV28 and TRBJ2-7; weak D call: TRBD2 (5 bases). Germline assignment: CDR1 MDHEN and CDR2 SYDVKM. The CDR3 runs to 13 residues. The germline V and J ends were trimmed by 5 bases and 4 bases, with 12 bases remaining between them. The CDR3 protein is CASSPGNWYEQYF. In DNA form, the CDR3 reads TGTGCCAGCAGTCCCGGGAATTGGTACGAGCAGTACTTC.